These 32 T cell receptor beta chains were all obtained from the same sample, sequenced in a study of glioma-infiltrating T cells (dated by TCRdb to the mid-2010s). Sequenced using an Illumina MiSeq. TCR alpha and beta CDR3 regions were amplified with the iRepertoire nested amplicon-rescue multiplex PCR (arm-PCR) platform from RNA. TCRdb reworked the public reads: Q25 trimming with fastp, MiXCR clone assembly, productive beta chains retained. Each CDR3 protein appears once, grouped with its most common genes and DNA. This sample is represented by roughly 120,000 distinct CDR3 sequences; less than 30% of them were singletons. Around a third of the sample rests with the top ten. The sequencing input was glioma tissue, nonneoplastic brain tissue, or PBMCs (not recorded which). The receptors derive from a human donor with low-grade glioma or glioblastoma, undergoing nonglioma brain surgery, or in good health (not recorded which).

This clonotype was seen a few times. This chain connects TRBV5-4 to TRBJ2-5; D is unclear. Germline CDR1 is SGHNT and CDR2 is YYREEE (reference sequence). The CDR3 contains 14 residues. The V gene lost 3 bases and the J gene lost 5 bases, with 14 bases spanning the gap. The CDR3 reads CASSSGWVFETQYF. CDR3 nucleotide sequence: TGTGCCAGCAGCTCTGGATGGGTATTTGAGACCCAGTACTTC. Combining the CDR3 with reference TRBV5-4 and TRBJ2-5 gives the whole variable domain ETGVTQSPTHLIKTRGQQVTLRCSSQSGHNTVSWYQQALGQGPQFIFQYYREEENGRGNFPPRFSGLQFPNYSSELNVNALELDDSALYLCASSSGWVFETQYFGPGTRLLVL.

This clonotype was seen at least ten times. The V gene is TRBV4-1, the J gene TRBJ2-7, with unresolved D. The CDR3 is 14 amino acids. Between the trimmed V and J ends, which lost 1 base and 0 bases, there was a span of 7 bases. CDR1 and CDR2 from the germline V gene are MGHRA and YSYEKL. CDR3 nucleotide sequence: TGCGCCAGCAGCCAAGTGAGCTTCTCCTACGAGCAGTACTTC. Protein sequence: CASSQVSFSYEQYF.

Ten or more counts support this clonotype. For the CDR3, the DNA is TGTGCCAGCAGTGAATTTAGGGAAAAACTGTTTTTT. Protein: CASSEFREKLFF. This sequence joins TRBV25-1 and TRBJ1-4; D unresolved. The CDR3 runs 12 residues. Trimming shortened V by 1 base and J by 8 bases, and 5 bases separated the two germline ends. Germline V CDR1 and CDR2: MGHDK, SYGVNS.

In its sample, this clonotype was seen many times. The chain combines TRBV29-1 with TRBJ2-7; TRBD1 might be the D (5 bases). Trimming pared 4 bases from V and 3 bases from J, leaving 16 bases between. This CDR3 is built from 14 residues. Germline V gene data show CDR1 as SQVTM and CDR2 as ANQGSEA. The CDR3 reads CSVVGRGVDYEQYF. The CDR3 DNA sequence: TGCAGCGTTGTGGGGCGAGGAGTGGACTACGAGCAGTACTTC.

The rearrangement links TRBV5-4 to TRBJ1-2; D perhaps matches TRBD1 (5 bases). Trimming removed 4 bases at V and 2 bases at J, with 12 bases between. The CDR3 totals 14 residues. Germline assignment: CDR1 SGHNT and CDR2 YYREEE (reference sequence). CDR3 DNA sequence: TGTGCCAGCAGCCCCCGGGACGGGAACTATGGCTACACCTTC. Translated, it gives CASSPRDGNYGYTF.

In this sample, this clonotype turned up many times. This chain connects TRBV20-1 to TRBJ2-1; D is perhaps TRBD1 (6 bases). Germline CDR1 is DFQATT and CDR2 is SNEGSKA (reference sequence). V dropped 2 bases and J dropped 2 bases, with 22 bases sitting between them. The CDR3 is 18 residues long. In DNA form, the CDR3 reads TGCAGTGCTAGACCCATCAGCAGTAACAGGGTTACCTACAATGAGCAGTTCTTC. As protein: CSARPISSNRVTYNEQFF.

Many counts were recorded for this clonotype. The V call is TRBV20-1, the J call TRBJ2-7; D tentatively fits TRBD1 or TRBD2 (5 bases each). This CDR3 comprises 12 residues. The germline V and J ends were trimmed by 6 bases and 2 bases, with 11 bases remaining between them. Germline CDR1 and CDR2: DFQATT and SNEGSKA (reference sequence). DNA for the CDR3: TGCAGTGCCCCGGGACCCACCTACGAGCAGTACTTC. It is translated as CSAPGPTYEQYF.

This clonotype has just a few counts. The genes are TRBV5-1 and TRBJ2-7; D unresolved. The CDR3 length is 15 residues. Germline CDR1 reads SGHRS; CDR2 reads YFSETQ. V was shortened by 0 bases and J by 4 bases, with 14 bases between the two germline ends. The CDR3 protein is CASSLDTPVRYEQYF. The CDR3 bases are TGCGCCAGCAGCTTGGATACACCCGTCAGATACGAGCAGTACTTC.

This chain links TRBV30 with TRBJ2-7; D might be TRBD1 (5 bases). CDR3 length: 11 amino acids. Trimming removed 3 bases at V and 6 bases at J, with 9 bases between. Germline CDR1 and CDR2: GTSNPN and SVGIG (reference sequence). CDR3 in amino acids: CAWSLTGEQYF. In DNA, the CDR3 is TGTGCCTGGAGCCTTACAGGCGAGCAGTACTTC.

To note about this clonotype: A much larger clonotype is one base distant, so this may be a read error. CDR3 sequence (DNA): TGTGCCAGCAGCTTGCCTTCCCCCACGATCACAGATACGCAGTATTTT. Residues: CASSLPSPTITDTQYF. This sequence joins TRBV5-4 and TRBJ2-3; D is unclear. CDR1 SGHNT and CDR2 YYREEE come from the germline V gene (reference sequence). Trimming took 1 base from V and 2 from J, leaving 14 bases between them. CDR3 size: 16 residues.

This clonotype was counted ten times or more. The rearrangement links TRBV15 to TRBJ2-3; D gene uncertain. V was clipped by 3 bases and J by 0 bases, with 10 bases between them. Germline V gives CDR1 LNHNV, CDR2 YYDKDF (reference sequence). CDR3 length equals 15 residues. CDR3 amino acids: CATSRGRRSTDTQYF. CDR3 nucleotide sequence: TGTGCCACCAGCAGGGGCAGGAGAAGCACAGATACGCAGTATTTT. The full variable domain, its missing parts supplied by reference TRBV15 and TRBJ2-3, is DAMVIQNPRYQVTQFGKPVTLSCSQTLNHNVMYWYQQKSSQAPKLLFHYYDKDFNNEADTPDNFQSRRPNTSFCFLDIRSPGLGDTAMYLCATSRGRRSTDTQYFGPGTRLTVL.

This clonotype was found many times. The CDR3 nucleotides read TGTGCCAGCAGCTTAGGCGGGGCCCGGGCCACAGATACGCAGTATTTT. It is translated as CASSLGGARATDTQYF. This chain links TRBV7-2 with TRBJ2-3, with D perhaps matching TRBD2 (6 bases). The V gene lost 1 base and the J gene lost 2 bases, with 13 bases spanning the gap. The CDR3 length is 16 residues. Germline values: CDR1 SGHTA, CDR2 FQGNSA.

This clonotype was detected ten times or more. The chain is built from TRBV6-1 and TRBJ1-1; D call uncertain. Trimming took off 7 bases at V and 9 bases at J, with 9 bases between the two ends. Germline lookup yields CDR1 MNHNS and CDR2 SASEGT. This CDR3 spans 10 amino acids. CDR3 sequence reads: CASIRTKAFF. The CDR3 coding sequence is TGTGCCAGCATCAGAACTAAAGCTTTCTTT.

This clonotype was detected ten times or more. The chain links TRBV28 to TRBJ1-6; no clear D gene. Germline-derived CDR1 and CDR2 are MDHEN and SYDVKM. The length of the CDR3 is 13 residues. V lost 2 bases and J lost 10, with 9 bases in between. CDR3 residues: CASSLRENSPLHF. CDR3 coding DNA: TGTGCCAGCAGTTTAAGGGAGAACTCACCCCTCCACTTT.

This clonotype was seen many times. The chain employs TRBV6-2 or TRBV6-3 and TRBJ2-1, with TRBD1 matching over 10 bases. Trimming took 6 bases from V and 8 from J; bases not matched to a gene: 13. This CDR3 comprises 16 residues. Germline assignment: CDR1 MNHEY and CDR2 SVGEGT. The CDR3 region is CASRTTGTGARYEQFF. The DNA for the CDR3 is TGTGCCAGCAGGACCACCGGGACAGGGGCTAGGTATGAGCAGTTCTTC.

This clonotype was detected ten times or more. This chain joins TRBV28 and TRBJ2-7; no firm D call. Deletions cut 8 bases from V and 4 bases from J, with 12 bases between. CDR1 and CDR2 from the germline V gene are MDHEN and SYDVKM. The CDR3 extends over 12 amino acids. The CDR3 nucleotides read TGTGCCAGCGGATGGGTAGGATACGAGCAGTACTTC. It translates to CASGWVGYEQYF.

This sequence joins TRBV12-5 and TRBJ2-7; 8 bases line up with TRBD1. J gave up 5 bases and V 0 bases, and 6 bases lay outside the gene matches. Germline assignment: CDR1 LGHNT and CDR2 FRNRAP. The CDR3 runs to 15 residues. CDR3 DNA sequence: TGTGCTAGTGGTTTGGTACAGGGGGACCCCCACGAGCAGTACTTC. Its protein product is CASGLVQGDPHEQYF.

This sequence joins TRBV13 and TRBJ2-7, with 7 bases identical to TRBD1. J gave up 1 base and V 5 bases, and 5 bases lay outside the gene matches. This CDR3 is 14 amino acids long. The V gene's germline CDR1 is PRHDT and CDR2 FYEKMQ (reference sequence). The CDR3 DNA reads as TGTGCCAGCAGCGGCCGGGACAGTTCCTACGAGCAGTACTTC. It encodes CASSGRDSSYEQYF.

This clonotype was seen repeatedly, ten times or more. The rearrangement links TRBV25-1 to TRBJ1-2; D is unclear. V was cut by 4 bases and J by 7 bases, with 13 bases left in between. This CDR3 is built from 13 residues. Germline V CDR1 and CDR2: MGHDK, SYGVNS. The CDR3: CASSVGGRSGYTF. CDR3 nucleotides: TGTGCCAGCAGTGTAGGCGGCCGGAGTGGCTACACCTTC.

This clonotype has just a few counts. The rearrangement joins TRBV29-1 to TRBJ1-1; D remains unclear. Germline V gives CDR1 SQVTM, CDR2 ANQGSEA. The length of the CDR3 is 13 residues. The ends were cut back, 2 bases at V and 3 bases at J, with 10 bases in the middle. The DNA for the CDR3 is TGCAGCGTTGAATCCGGAAGCCACACTGAAGCTTTCTTT. Encoded protein: CSVESGSHTEAFF. Full variable domain (remainder filled in from reference TRBV29-1 and TRBJ1-1): SAVISQKPSRDICQRGTSLTIQCQVDSQVTMMFWYRQQPGQSLTLIATANQGSEATYESGFVIDKFPISRPNLTFSTLTVSNMSPEDSSIYLCSVESGSHTEAFFGQGTRLTVV.

This clonotype occurred many times. The rearrangement uses TRBV6-2 or TRBV6-3 and TRBJ1-1; the D is unclear. The CDR3 is 14 amino acids. The ends were cut back, 5 bases at V and 4 bases at J, with 14 bases in the middle. Germline V gives CDR1 MNHEY, CDR2 SVGEGT. CDR3: CASSAALGVTEAFF. The CDR3 DNA is TGTGCCAGCAGTGCCGCTCTGGGAGTCACTGAAGCTTTCTTT.

This clonotype showed up just a few times. This chain links TRBV12-3 or TRBV12-4 with TRBJ2-1; D is undetermined. CDR3 size: 14 residues. Trimming shortened V by 4 bases and J by 0 bases, and 7 bases separated the two germline ends. The CDR3 spells CASSYKSSYNEQFF. CDR3 nucleotide sequence: TGTGCCAGCAGTTACAAAAGCTCCTACAATGAGCAGTTCTTC.

This clonotype has just a few counts. The chain uses TRBV7-9 and TRBJ2-3; D tentatively fits TRBD1 or TRBD2 (7 bases each). Trimming took 7 bases from V and 3 from J, leaving 17 bases between them. Germline loops: CDR1 SEHNR, CDR2 FQNEAQ (reference sequence). CDR3 length equals 15 residues. As DNA, the CDR3 is TGTGCCAGCAACCGGGGAGGGGGCGCAACAGATACGCAGTATTTT. Residues: CASNRGGGATDTQYF.

The table lists this clonotype with many counts. The gene calls are TRBV10-3 and TRBJ1-1, with D perhaps matching TRBD1 (5 bases). The germline V and J ends were trimmed by 4 bases and 1 base, with 10 bases remaining between them. From germline, CDR1 is ENHRY and CDR2 SYGVKD. This CDR3 has 14 residues. The CDR3 sequence is CAISAGTANTEAFF. CDR3 nucleotide sequence: TGTGCCATCAGTGCCGGGACCGCGAACACTGAAGCTTTCTTT.

About this clonotype: It may be a read error: a sequence one base away is much more abundant. The rearrangement uses TRBV4-1 and TRBJ2-7, with a tentative D call TRBD2 (5 bases). Germline V lookup: CDR1 MGHRA, CDR2 YSYEKL. The CDR3 loop spans 16 amino acids. The chain's CDR3 is CASSPGPTEAAYKQYF. The CDR3 bases are TGCGCCAGCTCCCCTGGGCCCACGGAGGCGGCCTACAAGCAGTACTTC.

This sequence joins TRBV30 and TRBJ1-5; D ambiguous. Trimming stripped 0 bases from V and 6 bases from J, with 18 bases between. CDR3 length: 16 amino acids. Germline CDR1 GTSNPN, CDR2 SVGIG (reference sequence). The CDR3 is CAWSVWQNEVRQPQHF. The CDR3 region has the DNA TGTGCCTGGAGTGTTTGGCAGAATGAGGTTCGTCAGCCCCAGCATTTT.

This clonotype was observed at least ten times. This sequence joins TRBV6-2 or TRBV6-3 and TRBJ1-5; 8 positions agree with TRBD1. CDR1 and CDR2 (germline): MNHEY, SVGEGT. The CDR3 is 15 residues long. With V trimmed by 4 bases and J by 0 bases, 2 bases remained unmatched. CDR3: CASSSGQGSNQPQHF. The DNA for the CDR3 is TGTGCCAGCAGTTCCGGACAGGGTAGCAATCAGCCCCAGCATTTT.

The chain combines TRBV5-1 with TRBJ2-1; TRBD2 agrees at 10 bases. Trimming removed 3 bases from V and 3 bases from J; junction bases left unmatched: 6. The CDR3 runs 16 residues. The germline V gene has CDR1 SGHRS and CDR2 YFSETQ. CDR3 in amino acids: CASSSQPSGSYNEQFF. In nucleotides, the CDR3 is TGCGCCAGCAGCTCCCAACCTAGCGGGAGCTACAATGAGCAGTTCTTC.

Concerning this clonotype itself: A read error may be the cause here, since a much bigger clone is one base away. The V and J genes are TRBV12-5 and TRBJ2-7; D is unclear. This CDR3 comprises 12 residues. V gave up 6 bases and J gave up 6 bases, with 12 bases separating them. Germline CDR1 LGHNT, CDR2 FRNRAP. In DNA, the CDR3 is TGTGCTAGTGGAAGAGGAACCTGCGAGCAGTACTTC. Translating it yields CASGRGTCEQYF.

In this sample, this clonotype turned up many times. Being one base from a much bigger clone, this may be a read error. The chain combines TRBV11-2 with TRBJ2-3; D perhaps matches TRBD1 (6 bases). CDR3 length equals 15 residues. Germline values: CDR1 SGHAT, CDR2 FQNNGV. With 5 bases removed from V and 3 bases from J, the gap between germline ends came to 15 bases. The CDR3 nucleotides read TGTGCCAGCAGCCCGGACAAGGGGGAAACAGATACGCAGTATTTT. This codes for CASSPDKGETDTQYF.

This clonotype showed up many times. This rearrangement joins TRBV7-2 to TRBJ2-7; tentatively, D is TRBD1 or TRBD2 (5 bases each). Germline V gene sequence: CDR1 SGHTA, CDR2 FQGNSA. V was cut by 6 bases and J by 2 bases, with 11 bases left in between. The CDR3 totals 13 residues. CDR3 protein: CASSFRGAYEQYF. Here the CDR3 DNA reads TGTGCCAGCAGTTTTAGAGGGGCCTACGAGCAGTACTTC.

This clonotype was observed at least ten times. The chain is built from TRBV20-1 and TRBJ2-6; D is perhaps TRBD2 (5 bases). V was cut by 0 bases and J by 1 base, with 19 bases left in between. Per germline, CDR1 DFQATT and CDR2 SNEGSKA (reference sequence). This CDR3 contains 19 residues. The CDR3 sequence: CSARDLGRAGGSGANVLTF. CDR3 DNA sequence: TGCAGTGCTAGAGATCTAGGGAGAGCAGGCGGGTCTGGGGCCAACGTCCTGACTTTC.